This record concerns one T cell receptor beta chain sequence. Its antigen is undetermined. The assay was immunoSEQ multiplex PCR, and TCRdb's table has in-frame clones only and misses some. The repertoire consists of approximately 29,000 clones, with 83% occurring once and the leading ten covering just over 5%. This sample was taken from a study of neoadjuvant nivolumab and ipilimumab in lung cancer. Study results and limitations: TCR receptors were sequenced in few samples. Only two of four nivolumab-treated tumors gained richness and clonality by surgery.

This CDR3 spans 12 amino acids. Trimming removed 5 bases from V and 0 bases from J, with 8 bases in between. Germline V lookup: CDR1 SQVTM, CDR2 ANQGSEA. The V and J genes are TRBV29-1 and TRBJ2-7; D is unresolved. The sequence was collected from an adult with non-small cell lung cancer. The sequences come from tumor tissue, collected after neoadjuvant nivolumab, alone or with ipilimumab, at or shortly before surgery. CDR3 amino acids: CSVLSVSYEQYF. The CDR3 region has the DNA TGCAGCGTTTTGAGCGTCTCCTACGAGCAGTACTTC.